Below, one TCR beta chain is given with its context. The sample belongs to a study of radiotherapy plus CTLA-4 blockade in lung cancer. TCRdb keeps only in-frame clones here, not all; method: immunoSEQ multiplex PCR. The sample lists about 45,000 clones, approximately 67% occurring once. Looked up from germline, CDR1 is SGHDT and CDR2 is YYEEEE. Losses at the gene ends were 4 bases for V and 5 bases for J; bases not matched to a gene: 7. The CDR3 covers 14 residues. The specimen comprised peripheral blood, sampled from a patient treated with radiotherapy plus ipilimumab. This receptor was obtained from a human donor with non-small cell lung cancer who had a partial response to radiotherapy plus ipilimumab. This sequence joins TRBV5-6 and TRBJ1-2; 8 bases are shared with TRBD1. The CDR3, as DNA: TGTGCCAGCAGCGCGGACAGGGCTGGTTATGGCTACACCTTC. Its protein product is CASSADRAGYGYTF.